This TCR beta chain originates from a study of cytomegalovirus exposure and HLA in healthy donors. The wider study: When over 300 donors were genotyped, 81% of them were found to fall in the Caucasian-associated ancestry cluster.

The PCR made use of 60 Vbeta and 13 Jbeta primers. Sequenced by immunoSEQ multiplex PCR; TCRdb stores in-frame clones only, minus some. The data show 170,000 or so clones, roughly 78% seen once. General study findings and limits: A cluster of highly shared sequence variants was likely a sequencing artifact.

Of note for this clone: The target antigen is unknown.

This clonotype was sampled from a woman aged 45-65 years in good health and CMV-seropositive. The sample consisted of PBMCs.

The CDR3 bases are TGTGCCAGTAGGGGACAGGGGGCGAGCGATGGCTACACCTTC. It is translated as CASRGQGASDGYTF. The chain employs TRBV19 and TRBJ1-2; 12 bases are shared with TRBD1. The CDR3 length is 14 residues. The germline CDR1 and CDR2 sequences are LNHDA and SQIVND (reference sequence). V gave up 6 bases and J gave up 6 bases; unmatched junction bases: 5.